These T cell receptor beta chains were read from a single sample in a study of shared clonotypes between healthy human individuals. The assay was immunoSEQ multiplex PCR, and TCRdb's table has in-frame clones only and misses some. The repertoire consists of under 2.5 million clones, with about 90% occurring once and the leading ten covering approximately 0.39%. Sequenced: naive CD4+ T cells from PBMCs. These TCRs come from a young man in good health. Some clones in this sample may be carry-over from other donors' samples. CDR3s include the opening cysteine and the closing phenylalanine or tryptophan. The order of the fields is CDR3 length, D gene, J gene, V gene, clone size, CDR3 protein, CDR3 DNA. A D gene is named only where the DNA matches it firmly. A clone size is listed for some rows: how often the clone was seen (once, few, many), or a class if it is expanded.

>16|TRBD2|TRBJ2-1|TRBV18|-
CASSPFGTSDYNEQFF
TGTGCCAGCTCACCATTTGGTACTAGCGACTACAATGAGCAGTTCTTC
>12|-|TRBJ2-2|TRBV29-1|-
CSGGYGTGELFF
TGCAGCGGGGGGTACGGCACCGGGGAGCTGTTTTTT
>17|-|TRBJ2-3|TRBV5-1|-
CASSLRLVHTVTDTQYF
TGCGCCAGCAGCCTAAGACTAGTCCATACGGTTACAGATACGCAGTATTTT
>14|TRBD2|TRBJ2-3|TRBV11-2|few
CASSLAGGEDTQYF
TGTGCCAGCAGCCTAGCGGGAGGGGAAGATACGCAGTATTTT
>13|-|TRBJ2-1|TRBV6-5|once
CASRRQVGNEQFF
TGTGCCAGCAGGAGACAGGTGGGCAATGAGCAGTTCTTC
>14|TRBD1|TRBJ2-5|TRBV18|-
CASSPRQGTETQYF
TGTGCCAGCTCACCCAGACAGGGGACAGAGACCCAGTACTTC
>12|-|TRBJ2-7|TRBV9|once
CASSPNPFEQYF
TGTGCCAGCAGCCCAAACCCCTTCGAGCAGTACTTC
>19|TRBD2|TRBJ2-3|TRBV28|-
CASSQSGLAGGGAPDTQYF
TGTGCCAGCAGCCAATCGGGGCTAGCGGGAGGGGGGGCTCCAGATACGCAGTATTTT
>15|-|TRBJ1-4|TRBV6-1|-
CASSEFSATNEKLFF
TGTGCCAGCAGTGAATTTTCGGCGACAAATGAAAAACTGTTTTTT
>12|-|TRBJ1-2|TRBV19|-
CASRDRVGGYTF
TGTGCCAGCAGAGACCGGGTAGGTGGCTACACCTTC
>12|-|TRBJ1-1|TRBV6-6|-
CASSYPSGEAFF
TGTGCCAGCAGTTACCCTAGCGGTGAAGCTTTCTTT
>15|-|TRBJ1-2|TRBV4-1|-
CASRPVGLKRDGYTF
TGCGCCAGCAGACCCGTGGGACTGAAGAGGGATGGCTACACCTTC
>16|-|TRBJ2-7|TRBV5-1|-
CASSFYTSRDSYEQYF
TGCGCCAGCAGCTTTTATACTAGCCGGGACAGTTACGAGCAGTACTTC
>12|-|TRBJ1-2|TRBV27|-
CASRDPGHGYTF
TGTGCCAGCAGGGATCCGGGTCATGGCTACACCTTC
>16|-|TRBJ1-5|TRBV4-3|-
CASSQDVQSGNQPQHF
TGCGCCAGCAGCCAAGATGTGCAGTCGGGCAATCAGCCCCAGCATTTT
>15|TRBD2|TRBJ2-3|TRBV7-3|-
CASSLLAGFTDTQYF
TGTGCCAGCAGCTTACTAGCGGGGTTTACAGATACGCAGTATTTT
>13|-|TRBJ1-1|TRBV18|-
CASSPRFYTEAFF
TGTGCCAGCTCACCACGCTTCTACACTGAAGCTTTCTTT
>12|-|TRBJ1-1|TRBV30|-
CAWLDTGTEAFF
TGTGCCTGGCTCGACACTGGCACTGAAGCTTTCTTT
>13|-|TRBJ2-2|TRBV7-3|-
CASSPRVSGELFF
TGTGCCAGCAGCCCTCGGGTGTCAGGGGAGCTGTTTTTT
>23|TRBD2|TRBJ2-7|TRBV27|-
CASSLSSRGLVAGARNREREQYF
TGTGCCAGCAGTTTATCCTCGCGGGGGTTGGTAGCGGGAGCGAGAAATAGGGAACGCGAGCAGTACTTC
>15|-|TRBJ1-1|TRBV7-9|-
CASSWSGGAGTEAFF
TGTGCCAGCAGCTGGTCCGGGGGGGCTGGCACTGAAGCTTTCTTT
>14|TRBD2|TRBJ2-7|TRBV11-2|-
CASSPAGGGYEQYF
TGTGCCAGCAGCCCGGCGGGGGGTGGCTACGAGCAGTACTTC
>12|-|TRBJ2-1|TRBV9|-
CASSEEGGEQFF
TGTGCCAGCAGCGAGGAGGGCGGTGAGCAGTTCTTC
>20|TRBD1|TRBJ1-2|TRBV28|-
CASSSVDTTGGAGPNYGYTF
TGTGCCAGCAGTTCTGTTGACACGACAGGGGGCGCAGGCCCTAACTATGGCTACACCTTC
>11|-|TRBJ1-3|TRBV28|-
CASSTPNTIYF
TGTGCCAGCAGTACTCCAAACACCATATATTTT
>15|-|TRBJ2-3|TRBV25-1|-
CASSGAGTAVDTQYF
TGTGCCAGCAGTGGTGCCGGGACCGCCGTCGATACGCAGTATTTT
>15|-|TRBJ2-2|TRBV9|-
CASSVQGLFTGELFF
TGTGCCAGCAGCGTGCAAGGGCTGTTCACCGGGGAGCTGTTTTTT
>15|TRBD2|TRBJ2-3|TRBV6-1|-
CASSEPSGHTDTQYF
TGTGCCAGCAGTGAGCCTAGCGGACACACAGATACGCAGTATTTT